Listed below are T cell receptor beta chains from one sample, sequenced in a study of T cells and copy number aberrations in small-cell lung cancer. The protocol was immunoSEQ multiplex PCR, while the TCRdb copy is restricted to in-frame clones and leaves out a portion. The sample yields under 750 clones, around 87% seen once. The sequenced sample was tumor tissue. The receptors were gathered from a man aged 55 to 70 with small cell lung cancer. Both conserved end residues are part of each CDR3. Fields, in order: J gene, D gene, V gene, CDR3 protein. The D gene is left open where the match is weak.

j_gene: TRBJ2-3; d_gene: -; v_gene: TRBV5-6; CDR3aa: CASSLGETDTQYF
j_gene: TRBJ2-7; d_gene: TRBD2; v_gene: TRBV2; CDR3aa: CASSWTSGSNKQYF
j_gene: TRBJ2-1; d_gene: TRBD1; v_gene: TRBV19; CDR3aa: CASSIGAGTGSEQFF
j_gene: TRBJ2-3; d_gene: -; v_gene: TRBV6-1; CDR3aa: CASRPGLNTDTQYF
j_gene: TRBJ2-2; d_gene: -; v_gene: TRBV28; CDR3aa: CASSLSSAAGELFF
j_gene: TRBJ2-7; d_gene: -; v_gene: TRBV20-1; CDR3aa: CSARVIREQYF
j_gene: TRBJ2-5; d_gene: -; v_gene: TRBV11-2; CDR3aa: CASTKGRQETQYF
j_gene: TRBJ1-1; d_gene: -; v_gene: TRBV15; CDR3aa: CATSREAAMNTEAFF
j_gene: TRBJ1-2; d_gene: -; v_gene: TRBV30; CDR3aa: CAWRGIGYGYTF
j_gene: TRBJ2-3; d_gene: TRBD2; v_gene: TRBV4-2; CDR3aa: CASSQRGEAGDTQYF
j_gene: TRBJ1-3; d_gene: -; v_gene: TRBV30; CDR3aa: CATEPVAGNTIYF
j_gene: TRBJ2-7; d_gene: TRBD2; v_gene: TRBV7-9; CDR3aa: CASSATSGEGSYEQYF
j_gene: TRBJ1-5; d_gene: -; v_gene: TRBV6-1; CDR3aa: CASSAPRFWLSNQPQHF
j_gene: TRBJ2-1; d_gene: -; v_gene: TRBV19; CDR3aa: CASSPSRDEQFF
j_gene: TRBJ1-2; d_gene: -; v_gene: TRBV7-2; CDR3aa: CASSLSTGQGGYTF
j_gene: TRBJ1-1; d_gene: -; v_gene: TRBV10-2; CDR3aa: CASRETGSTEAFF
j_gene: TRBJ2-1; d_gene: TRBD1; v_gene: TRBV28; CDR3aa: CASSSRTGRSYNEQFF
j_gene: TRBJ2-3; d_gene: TRBD2; v_gene: TRBV2; CDR3aa: CASRGLADGTDTQYF
j_gene: TRBJ1-1; d_gene: -; v_gene: TRBV9; CDR3aa: CASSVGSSANTEAFF
j_gene: TRBJ2-2; d_gene: -; v_gene: TRBV29-1; CDR3aa: CSVEIGVNTGELFF
j_gene: TRBJ2-3; d_gene: -; v_gene: TRBV5-1; CDR3aa: CASSLGQDTDTQYF
j_gene: TRBJ2-2; d_gene: -; v_gene: TRBV6-5; CDR3aa: CASSLGATTGELFF
j_gene: TRBJ2-7; d_gene: TRBD2; v_gene: TRBV30; CDR3aa: CACWLSGTSYEQYF
j_gene: TRBJ2-1; d_gene: TRBD2; v_gene: TRBV19; CDR3aa: CASSPTSGLDSYNEQFF